This T cell receptor beta chain was retrieved from a study of blood T cell repertoires in COVID-19. As originally analysed: Quantification of nucleated cells was approximated via reference gene primer amplification. Sequencing used immunoSEQ multiplex PCR; TCRdb keeps in-frame clones, though not all of them. V, J and clone size reflect that table, while D and trimming were determined from the DNA. The sample has roughly 100,000 clones, approximately 82% seen once; the top ten hold less than 20%. This clone was counted once. V trimming: 1 base; J trimming: 4 bases; junction bases outside the gene matches: 5. CDR3 length: 16 amino acids. The germline gives CDR1 SGHNT, CDR2 YYREEE (reference sequence).

This chain links TRBV5-4 with TRBJ2-2; 9 nucleotides line up with TRBD1. The specimen was peripheral blood. The clonotype was recovered from a woman of 80 years or more with acute or convalescent COVID-19. The CDR3 region is CASSLTGGASTGELFF. In DNA, the CDR3 is TGTGCCAGCAGCTTGACAGGGGGCGCGAGCACCGGGGAGCTGTTTTTT.